This is a list of T cell receptor beta chains from one sample in a study of blood T cell repertoires in COVID-19. TCRdb's copy holds only in-frame clones and misses some; the assay was immunoSEQ multiplex PCR. The sample consists of approximately 38,000 clones, around 87% of them appearing once. Sequencing input: peripheral blood. The receptors here all came from a man aged 25-45 years with active or convalescent COVID-19. Each CDR3 is given with its conserved first and last residue.

V	J	CDR3
TRBV10-3	TRBJ2-7	CAISDPGTGVSYEQYF
TRBV24-1	TRBJ1-1	CATSVLTGNTEAFF
TRBV12-3/TRBV12-4	TRBJ2-5	CASSPGARTQYF
TRBV6-5	TRBJ2-4	CASSSPGQGQNIQYF
TRBV6-5	TRBJ1-5	CASSPDRGSNQPQHF
TRBV19	TRBJ1-5	CASSSGWQPQHF
TRBV24-1	TRBJ1-2	CAISAGTGTGYTF
TRBV28	TRBJ2-1	CASSSYTSAGTRAYNEQFF
TRBV2	TRBJ2-1	CASSERAGASNEQFF
TRBV15	TRBJ2-2	CATSGLAGVTGELFF
TRBV14	TRBJ2-5	CASSPRTSGKLETQYF
TRBV5-1	TRBJ1-1	CASSLQGARRSLNTEAFF
TRBV5-1	TRBJ2-1	CASSLGGGLAGYNEQFF
TRBV4-1	TRBJ1-4	CASSQGSGAPNEKLFF
TRBV11-3	TRBJ1-1	CASSLGGTRGGTEAFF
TRBV12-3/TRBV12-4	TRBJ2-1	CASSHTSGEQFF
TRBV5-1	TRBJ2-5	CASRKKDRDFETQYF
TRBV7-7	TRBJ2-4	CASSPRLHLAAKNIQYF
TRBV18	TRBJ2-1	CASSPGQGFDEQFF
TRBV4-2	TRBJ1-1	CASSQEKHSNTEAFF
TRBV27	TRBJ2-1	CASSLRGWDEQFF
TRBV5-6	TRBJ1-1	CASSWDRGTEAFF
TRBV3-1/TRBV3-2	TRBJ1-1	CASSQDEARGNTEAFF
TRBV7-9	TRBJ2-1	CASSLGWANYNEQFF
TRBV28	TRBJ1-6	CASSQSRSYNSPLHF
TRBV7-6	TRBJ2-1	CASSLGTSGVRSDNEQFF
TRBV7-9	TRBJ2-3	CASSTQGVTADTQYF
TRBV18	TRBJ1-1	CASSPTEGRDTEAFF
TRBV19	TRBJ2-3	CASSISDTQYF
TRBV12-3/TRBV12-4	TRBJ2-2	CASNPAQTGELFF
TRBV5-1	TRBJ2-6	CASSAGQVSGANVLTF
TRBV19	TRBJ2-1	CASSMTAGENNEQFF
TRBV7-2	TRBJ2-5	CASSGGLAGGATQYF
TRBV5-6	TRBJ1-4	CASSMKTGQGEKLFF
TRBV14	TRBJ2-2	CASSPRVTGELFF
TRBV3-1/TRBV3-2	TRBJ1-6	CASSQAGGSYSPLHF
TRBV7-9	TRBJ2-3	CASSSLAGPDTQYF
TRBV4-1	TRBJ2-3	CASSQGAGTRVTDTQYF
TRBV19	TRBJ1-2	CASSVSSALNYGYTF
TRBV5-4	TRBJ1-2	CASRKDNTLANYGYTF
TRBV12-5	TRBJ1-6	CASGLSQGLQTSSYNSPLHF
TRBV5-1	TRBJ1-6	CASSRTGVDSPLHF
TRBV29-1	TRBJ2-3	CSGMASGGAQDTQYF
TRBV5-8	TRBJ2-3	CASSRNGLFTDTQYF
TRBV7-2	TRBJ1-5	CASSLAMGLEPQHF
TRBV19	TRBJ1-1	CASSISSGNTEAFF
TRBV16	TRBJ1-1	CASSQWRGLTEAFF
TRBV11-3	TRBJ1-6	CASSLESGANSPLHF
TRBV7-9	TRBJ2-1	CASSLGLADYNEQFF
TRBV12-3/TRBV12-4	TRBJ1-1	CASSVQMNTEAFF
TRBV7-9	TRBJ1-1	CASIRDQTEAFF
TRBV18	TRBJ2-7	CASSTGQGYEQYF
TRBV27	TRBJ2-7	CASSIYSPTSSYEQYF
TRBV18	TRBJ2-4	CASSPRGSENIQYF
TRBV7-9	TRBJ1-3	CASSLARGGTNSGNTIYF
TRBV5-4	TRBJ2-1	CASSATGQGQSNEQFF
TRBV23-1	TRBJ1-4	CASSQSRVVSEKLFF
TRBV18	TRBJ1-5	CASSPRQGAQPQHF
TRBV15	TRBJ1-1	CATSRRREVAEAFF